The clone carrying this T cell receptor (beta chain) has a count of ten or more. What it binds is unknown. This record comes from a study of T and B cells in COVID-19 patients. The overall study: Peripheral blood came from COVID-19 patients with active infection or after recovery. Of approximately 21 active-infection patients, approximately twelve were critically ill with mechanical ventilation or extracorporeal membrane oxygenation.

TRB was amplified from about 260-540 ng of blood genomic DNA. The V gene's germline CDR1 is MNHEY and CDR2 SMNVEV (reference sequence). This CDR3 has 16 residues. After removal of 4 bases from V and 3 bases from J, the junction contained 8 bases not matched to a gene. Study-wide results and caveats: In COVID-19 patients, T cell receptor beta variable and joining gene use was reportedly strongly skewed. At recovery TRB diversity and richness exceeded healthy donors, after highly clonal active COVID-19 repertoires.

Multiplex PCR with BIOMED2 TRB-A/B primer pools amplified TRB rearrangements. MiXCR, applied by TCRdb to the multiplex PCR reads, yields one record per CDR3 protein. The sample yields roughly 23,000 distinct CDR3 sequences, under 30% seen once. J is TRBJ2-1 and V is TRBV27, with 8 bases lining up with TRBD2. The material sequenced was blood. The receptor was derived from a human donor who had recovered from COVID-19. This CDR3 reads CASSSSPGLDYNEQFF. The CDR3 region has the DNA TGTGCCAGCAGTTCCAGTCCGGGACTAGACTACAATGAGCAGTTCTTC.